This T cell receptor beta chain is from a study of neurological immune-mediated disorders. Study observations and caveats: In HTLV-1-associated myelopathy, TCR clonal expansion was greatest, and in multiple sclerosis it was least, below healthy controls.

CDR1 and CDR2 (germline): MGHDK, SYGVNS. V lost 6 bases and J 7 bases, leaving 25 bases between the germline ends. The CDR3 runs 16 residues. The cDNA was synthesized by means of template-switch 5'RACE, which was carried out with 10-nucleotide random UMIs. TCRdb itself ran the 5' RACE reads through MiXCR, one entry per CDR3 protein. The table shows approximately 46,000 distinct CDR3 sequences, with approximately 9.1% occurring only once. At least ten counts were recorded for this clonotype. The antigen is unknown. Documented time point: longitudinal time-point 1 (baseline). What was sequenced was PBMCs. The rearrangement links TRBV25-1 to TRBJ2-7, with D possibly being TRBD1 (6 bases). The sequence was obtained from a woman aged 40 to 49 in good health. CDR3 DNA: TGTGCCAGCAGAGAGGGCACCGGGACACTAACACGAGAGCAGTACTTC. Translation gives CASREGTGTLTREQYF.